The 20 T cell receptor beta chains below come from one sample, sequenced in a study of blood T cell repertoires in COVID-19. Method: immunoSEQ multiplex PCR; TCRdb's copy keeps in-frame clones and lacks some. The table lists approximately 400,000 clones, roughly 92% of them singletons, with around 0.94% in the top ten. What was sequenced was PBMCs or T cells enriched from blood (not recorded which). Receptor source: a middle-aged woman who had been exposed to COVID-19.

The chain combines TRBV13 with TRBJ2-1; 10 nucleotides align to TRBD1. Germline loops: CDR1 PRHDT, CDR2 FYEKMQ (reference sequence). V shed 5 bases, J shed 7 bases, and the junction held 8 bases outside the gene matches. CDR3 size: 15 residues. DNA of the CDR3: TGTGCCAGCAGCAAACGACAGGGGGCGCGAAATGAGCAGTTCTTC. The encoded protein is CASSKRQGARNEQFF.

The chain carries TRBV10-3 and TRBJ1-2; tentative D call: TRBD1 (5 bases). V was clipped by 10 bases and J by 7 bases, with 13 bases between them. This CDR3 has 11 amino acids. The V gene's germline CDR1 is ENHRY and CDR2 SYGVKD. CDR3 region: CATSSGVGYTF. DNA for the CDR3: TGTGCCACCTCGTCGGGGGTTGGCTACACCTTC.

This clone was detected only once. This chain uses TRBV10-3 with TRBJ2-5, with D possibly being TRBD1 (5 bases). Per the germline V gene, CDR1 is ENHRY and CDR2 is SYGVKD. The CDR3 consists of 14 residues. Trimming took off 2 bases at V and 5 bases at J, with 12 bases between the two ends. The CDR3 spells CAISEKGSWETQYF. The CDR3 DNA is TGTGCCATCAGTGAGAAGGGGTCTTGGGAGACCCAGTACTTC.

The CDR3 DNA sequence: TGCGCCAGCAGCTTTTTAAATGAGCAGTTCTTC. As protein: CASSFLNEQFF. The V and J genes are TRBV5-1 and TRBJ2-1; D gene ambiguous. V lost 2 bases and J lost 7, with 4 bases in between. There are 11 residues in the CDR3. Germline loops: CDR1 SGHRS, CDR2 YFSETQ.

This chain uses TRBV6-2 or TRBV6-3 with TRBJ1-5, with 8 bases that match TRBD1. The CDR3 length is 15 residues. J gave up 2 bases and V 5 bases, and 5 bases lay outside the gene matches. Germline assignment: CDR1 MNHEY and CDR2 SVGEGT. The CDR3 protein is CASSGPGQGNQPQHF. The DNA for the CDR3 is TGTGCCAGCAGTGGCCCGGGACAGGGCAATCAGCCCCAGCATTTT.

The gene calls are TRBV25-1 and TRBJ2-7; TRBD1 might be the D (5 bases). Germline V gene sequence: CDR1 MGHDK, CDR2 SYGVNS. CDR3 length: 13 residues. V gave up 6 bases and J gave up 0 bases, with 9 bases separating them. CDR3 coding DNA: TGTGCCAGCAGCCTTACAGGCTCCTACGAGCAGTACTTC. Translation gives CASSLTGSYEQYF.

The V call is TRBV7-9, the J call TRBJ1-6; 9 bases match TRBD1. Germline V lookup: CDR1 SEHNR, CDR2 FQNEAQ (reference sequence). Losses at the gene ends were 5 bases for V and 7 bases for J; bases not matched to a gene: 6. The CDR3 loop spans 15 amino acids. The CDR3 DNA follows: TGTGCCAGCAGCCCTACGGGACAGGGAAATTCACCCCTCCACTTT. It yields the protein CASSPTGQGNSPLHF.

This chain links TRBV7-2 with TRBJ1-6; 7 bases align to TRBD1. The CDR3 consists of 16 residues. Germline loops: CDR1 SGHTA, CDR2 FQGNSA. V lost 3 bases to trimming and J lost 8 bases; unmatched junction nucleotides: 10. The CDR3 protein is CASSFLDRPRDSPLHF. Written as DNA, the CDR3 is TGTGCCAGCAGCTTTTTGGACAGGCCAAGGGATTCACCCCTCCACTTT.

This clone was seen more than once but under ten times. The genes are TRBV5-1 and TRBJ1-2, with a possible D match to TRBD1 (5 bases). Trimming pared 1 base from V and 8 bases from J, leaving 15 bases between. The CDR3 extends over 14 amino acids. Germline loops: CDR1 SGHRS, CDR2 YFSETQ. Here the CDR3 DNA reads TGCGCCAGCAGCTTGTGGGGGGACCTCTGGGGCTACACCTTC. Amino acids: CASSLWGDLWGYTF.

The chain recombines TRBV7-9 with TRBJ2-1, with 8 bases lining up with TRBD2. V shed 7 bases, J shed 4 bases, and the junction held 12 bases outside the gene matches. The CDR3 contains 16 residues. Germline V lookup: CDR1 SEHNR, CDR2 FQNEAQ (reference sequence). The CDR3 loop is CASMFYGREAYNEQFF. The CDR3, as DNA: TGTGCCAGCATGTTTTATGGGCGGGAGGCTTACAATGAGCAGTTCTTC.

This rearrangement joins TRBV6-2 or TRBV6-3 to TRBJ2-4, with 8 bases lining up with TRBD2. V trimming: 3 bases; J trimming: 8 bases; junction bases outside the gene matches: 12. CDR3 length: 16 residues. The germline V gene has CDR1 MNHEY and CDR2 SVGEGT. The CDR3 spells CASSYGAGGRPDIQYF. CDR3 sequence (DNA): TGTGCCAGCAGTTATGGGGCGGGGGGCCGCCCTGACATTCAGTACTTC.

This rearrangement joins TRBV19 to TRBJ1-4; tentatively, D is TRBD1 (6 bases). The germline gives CDR1 LNHDA, CDR2 SQIVND (reference sequence). With 3 bases removed from V and 4 bases from J, the gap between germline ends came to 18 bases. CDR3 length: 17 amino acids. CDR3 sequence: CASSIVGGADLNEKLFF. The CDR3, as DNA: TGTGCCAGTAGTATCGTCGGGGGGGCTGACCTTAATGAAAAACTGTTTTTT.

The V gene is TRBV5-1, the J gene TRBJ1-6, with TRBD1 matching over 11 bases. This CDR3 has 16 amino acids. Germline V gene lookup returns CDR1 SGHRS and CDR2 YFSETQ. V was clipped by 5 bases and J by 11 bases; unmatched bases: 12. The CDR3 coding sequence is TGCGCCAGCAGTCGGACAGGGGGCCGCTCGGCGGCACCCCTCCACTTT. Its translation: CASSRTGGRSAAPLHF.

The rearrangement joins TRBV30 to TRBJ1-1; 7 bases align to TRBD1. The CDR3 covers 12 residues. Germline CDR1 reads GTSNPN; CDR2 reads SVGIG (reference sequence). After removal of 5 bases from V and 8 bases from J, the junction contained 8 bases not matched to a gene. The CDR3 loop is CAWGPDRAEAFF. DNA of the CDR3: TGTGCCTGGGGACCCGACAGGGCCGAAGCTTTCTTT.

This clone occurred once. The chain combines TRBV7-9 with TRBJ2-1; D is undetermined. Trimming removed 1 base at V and 6 bases at J, with 10 bases between. The germline CDR1 and CDR2 sequences are SEHNR and FQNEAQ (reference sequence). The CDR3 contains 14 residues. The CDR3 here is CASSLVNRVNEQFF. The CDR3 DNA follows: TGTGCCAGCAGCTTAGTGAATCGCGTCAATGAGCAGTTCTTC.

This chain joins TRBV18 and TRBJ1-1; 12 bases are shared with TRBD1. The CDR3 covers 17 residues. The ends lost 1 base at V and 5 bases at J; junction bases unmatched: 8. The germline V gene encodes CDR1 KGHSH and CDR2 LQKENI. The CDR3 loop is CASSPLLGQGAKTEAFF. CDR3 nucleotide sequence: TGTGCCAGCTCACCACTCTTGGGACAGGGGGCGAAAACTGAAGCTTTCTTT.

The chain uses TRBV11-3 and TRBJ1-2, with 8 bases matching TRBD1. Trimming removed 6 bases from V and 2 bases from J; junction bases left unmatched: 5. The CDR3 runs to 14 residues. Germline CDR1 reads SGHNT; CDR2 reads YENEEA. DNA for the CDR3: TGTGCCAGCAGACTTACAGGGGGAAACTATGGCTACACCTTC. Translating it yields CASRLTGGNYGYTF.

This clone was observed once. The V call is TRBV15, the J call TRBJ1-6; D might be TRBD1 (6 bases). Germline assignment: CDR1 LNHNV and CDR2 YYDKDF (reference sequence). V dropped 6 bases and J dropped 5 bases, with 11 bases sitting between them. This CDR3 has 14 residues. The DNA of the CDR3 is TGTGCCACCAGTATGTCAGGGGATAATTCACCCCTCCACTTT. Its translation is CATSMSGDNSPLHF.

The J gene is TRBJ1-5, the V gene TRBV10-3, with D hard to call. CDR1 is ENHRY and CDR2 is SYGVKD in the germline V gene. The CDR3 spans 12 residues. Trimming pared 0 bases from V and 6 bases from J, leaving 3 bases between. The CDR3 DNA sequence: TGTGCCATCAGTGAGTCCAGTCAGCCCCAGCATTTT. Amino acid sequence: CAISESSQPQHF.

V gene TRBV9 combines with J gene TRBJ1-2, with TRBD1 matching over 9 bases. The CDR3 consists of 14 residues. The germline V gene has CDR1 SGDLS and CDR2 YYNGEE. J was trimmed by 6 bases and V by 5 bases; bases with no gene match: 8. For the CDR3, the DNA is TGTGCCAGCAGGAGGGGGACAGGGATCGATGGCTACACCTTC. As protein: CASRRGTGIDGYTF.